These T cell receptor beta chains were read from a single sample in a study of cytomegalovirus exposure and HLA in healthy donors. TCRdb's table, derived via immunoSEQ multiplex PCR, lists solely in-frame clones and lacks some. The table lists under 150,000 clones. What was sequenced was PBMCs. The receptors derive from a middle-aged man in good health and CMV-seronegative. Each CDR3 is given with its conserved first and last residue. D genes are given only for firm matches.

v_call,j_call,d_call,cdr3_aa,cdr3_nt
TRBV5-8,TRBJ2-2,.,CASSFLPNTGELFF,TGTGCCAGCAGCTTCCTCCCGAACACCGGGGAGCTGTTTTTT
TRBV5-4,TRBJ1-5,TRBD1,CASSLQGAERNQPQHF,TGTGCCAGCAGCTTGCAGGGGGCAGAAAGGAATCAGCCCCAGCATTTT
TRBV18,TRBJ2-2,.,CASSPGVPSNTGELFF,TGTGCCAGCTCACCGGGAGTCCCTAGCAACACCGGGGAGCTGTTTTTT
TRBV6-5,TRBJ1-1,.,CATYREGAFF,TGTGCCACCTACAGGGAGGGAGCTTTCTTT
TRBV5-6,TRBJ2-7,.,CASSLPLTGFSPFEQYF,TGTGCCAGCAGCTTGCCGTTAACAGGGTTCAGCCCCTTCGAGCAGTACTTC
TRBV27,TRBJ2-5,.,CASSVTAAGETQYF,TGTGCCAGCAGTGTCACGGCGGCCGGGGAGACCCAGTACTTC
TRBV5-5,TRBJ1-2,.,CASSLGGENYGYTF,TGTGCCAGCAGCTTGGGTGGAGAGAACTATGGCTACACCTTC
TRBV27,TRBJ1-1,.,CASSFLNTEAFF,TGTGCCAGCAGCTTCCTAAACACTGAAGCTTTCTTT
TRBV7-2,TRBJ2-7,.,CASSQGGTSLIEQYF,TGTGCCAGCAGCCAGGGGGGGACTAGTTTGATAGAGCAGTACTTC
TRBV29-1,TRBJ2-2,TRBD2,CSVSSGGTNTGELFF,TGCAGCGTATCTAGCGGGGGGACCAACACCGGGGAGCTGTTTTTT
TRBV4-3,TRBJ1-2,.,CASSQEARYGYTF,TGCGCCAGCAGCCAAGAAGCACGCTATGGCTACACCTTC
TRBV5-4,TRBJ2-5,TRBD1,CASSLGDRRETQYF,TGTGCCAGCAGCTTGGGGGACAGGCGGGAGACCCAGTACTTC
TRBV5-1,TRBJ2-7,TRBD1,CASSQRGPSYEQYF,TGCGCCAGCAGCCAGAGGGGGCCCTCCTACGAGCAGTACTTC
TRBV5-1,TRBJ2-3,.,CASSLGLDTQYF,TGCGCCAGCAGCTTGGGACTAGATACGCAGTATTTT
TRBV13,TRBJ2-7,TRBD1,CASSFPSQGHYEQYF,TGTGCCAGCAGCTTCCCTTCACAGGGGCACTACGAGCAGTACTTC
TRBV7-8,TRBJ2-7,TRBD2,CASSLPSSGGLEQYF,TGTGCCAGCAGCTTACCGTCTAGCGGGGGACTCGAGCAGTACTTC
TRBV2,TRBJ2-7,.,CASKRQGQRSSYEQYF,TGTGCCAGCAAGAGGCAGGGCCAAAGAAGCTCCTACGAGCAGTACTTC
TRBV7-8,TRBJ1-5,.,CASSLGENQPQHF,TGTGCCAGCAGCTTAGGAGAGAATCAGCCCCAGCATTTT
TRBV5-5,TRBJ2-2,.,CASSLVQGGTGELFF,TGTGCCAGCAGCTTGGTTCAGGGTGGCACCGGGGAGCTGTTTTTT
TRBV19,TRBJ2-2,TRBD1,CASSITGTGGTGELFF,TGTGCCAGTAGTATTACCGGGACAGGGGGCACCGGGGAGCTGTTTTTT
TRBV28,TRBJ1-4,.,CASSIERWQGLFF,TGTGCCAGCAGTATTGAACGGTGGCAGGGACTGTTTTTT
TRBV11-2,TRBJ1-6,.,CASSLADNSPLHF,TGTGCCAGCAGCCTCGCGGATAATTCACCCCTCCACTTT
TRBV15,TRBJ1-5,.,CATSSLYNQPQHF,TGTGCCACCAGTTCTCTATATAATCAGCCCCAGCATTTT
TRBV9,TRBJ2-1,TRBD1,CASSPGGDRVYNEQFF,TGTGCCAGCAGCCCAGGGGGGGACAGGGTATACAATGAGCAGTTCTTC
TRBV4-3,TRBJ2-7,TRBD1,CASSQVAGGASYEQYF,TGCGCCAGCAGCCAAGTTGCAGGGGGCGCCTCCTACGAGCAGTACTTC
TRBV7-2,TRBJ1-1,.,CASSLVVWGGNTEAFF,TGTGCCAGCAGCTTAGTGGTGTGGGGCGGGAACACTGAAGCTTTCTTT
TRBV10-3,TRBJ1-2,TRBD1,CAISGRTGGGYTF,TGTGCCATCAGTGGCCGGACAGGGGGTGGCTACACCTTC
TRBV5-4,TRBJ1-6,TRBD1,CASSAGQGGDSPLHF,TGTGCCAGCAGCGCCGGACAGGGAGGGGATTCACCCCTCCACTTT
TRBV19,TRBJ2-7,.,CASSIQWGPYEQYF,TGTGCCAGTAGTATCCAGTGGGGGCCCTACGAGCAGTACTTC
TRBV29-1,TRBJ2-5,TRBD2,CSVDGGGKETQYF,TGCAGCGTTGATGGCGGGGGGAAAGAGACCCAGTACTTC
TRBV7-6,TRBJ2-7,TRBD2,CASSLGLGYEQYF,TGTGCCAGCAGCTTGGGACTAGGCTACGAGCAGTACTTC
TRBV2,TRBJ1-5,.,CASKKQGNSNQPQHF,TGTGCCAGCAAAAAACAGGGAAATAGCAATCAGCCCCAGCATTTT
TRBV28,TRBJ1-5,TRBD1,CASRRRTGGSDQPQHF,TGTGCCAGCAGAAGGAGGACAGGGGGCTCCGATCAGCCCCAGCATTTT
TRBV7-2,TRBJ2-7,.,CASSFGSAGSEQYF,TGTGCCAGCAGCTTCGGTTCTGCGGGGAGCGAGCAGTACTTC
TRBV7-3,TRBJ2-1,TRBD2,CASTGGPASGGYEQFF,TGTGCCAGCACCGGAGGCCCGGCTAGCGGGGGCTATGAGCAGTTCTTC
TRBV5-5,TRBJ1-3,.,CASSLTAAGSGNTIYF,TGTGCCAGCAGCTTGACAGCGGCTGGCTCTGGAAACACCATATATTTT
TRBV19,TRBJ1-1,TRBD1,CASTPGQGFTEAFF,TGTGCCAGTACCCCGGGACAGGGGTTCACTGAAGCTTTCTTT
TRBV10-3,TRBJ2-7,.,CAIRGGVWDEAYEQYF,TGTGCCATCAGGGGAGGCGTATGGGACGAAGCCTACGAGCAGTACTTC
TRBV13,TRBJ1-4,.,CASSLEGNEKLFF,TGTGCCAGCAGCCTGGAGGGTAATGAAAAACTGTTTTTT
TRBV5-4,TRBJ2-2,.,CASSRSTGELFF,TGTGCCAGCAGCCGGAGCACCGGGGAGCTGTTTTTT
TRBV6-4,TRBJ1-6,TRBD1,CASSDSTGGNSPLHF,TGTGCCAGCAGTGACTCGACAGGGGGCAATTCACCCCTCCACTTT
TRBV7-9,TRBJ1-4,.,CASTSGEKLFF,TGTGCCAGCACCTCGGGAGAAAAACTGTTTTTT
TRBV4-3,TRBJ2-3,.,CASSQRSTDTQYF,TGCGCCAGCAGCCAGAGGTCTACAGATACGCAGTATTTT
TRBV7-6,TRBJ1-4,TRBD1,CASSPGTAANEKLFF,TGTGCCAGCAGCCCTGGGACAGCGGCTAATGAAAAACTGTTTTTT
TRBV19,TRBJ1-6,TRBD1,CASSSPGQATLALHF,TGTGCCAGTAGCTCTCCGGGACAGGCTACTTTGGCCCTCCACTTT
TRBV4-2,TRBJ1-4,TRBD1,CASSQGQASTNEKLFF,TGTGCCAGCAGCCAGGGACAGGCCTCAACTAATGAAAAACTGTTTTTT
TRBV27,TRBJ2-4,.,CASSSLGVPKLAKNIQYF,TGTGCCAGCAGCTCGCTGGGCGTCCCTAAACTAGCCAAAAACATTCAGTACTTC
TRBV27,TRBJ2-4,.,CASSITGLAKNIQYF,TGTGCCAGCAGTATTACAGGGTTAGCCAAAAACATTCAGTACTTC
TRBV9,TRBJ1-5,.,CASSVDSHQPQHF,TGTGCCAGCAGCGTCGACAGTCATCAGCCCCAGCATTTT
TRBV4-3,TRBJ1-4,.,CASSQNTLDNEKLFF,TGCGCCAGCAGCCAGAACACCCTAGATAATGAAAAACTGTTTTTT
TRBV4-2,TRBJ2-5,.,CASSQVDQRATQYF,TGTGCCAGCAGCCAAGTAGATCAGAGGGCGACCCAGTACTTC
TRBV7-6,TRBJ2-7,TRBD1,CASSLAVPGTGGTEQYF,TGTGCCAGCAGCTTAGCCGTACCCGGGACAGGGGGCACCGAGCAGTACTTC
TRBV11-2,TRBJ2-7,TRBD2,CASSWAGGPIYEQYF,TGTGCCAGCAGCTGGGCGGGGGGGCCAATCTACGAGCAGTACTTC
TRBV5-4,TRBJ1-2,TRBD1,CASSAGTGGSVYGYTF,TGTGCCAGCAGCGCCGGGACAGGGGGGTCGGTCTATGGCTACACCTTC
TRBV13,TRBJ2-3,TRBD1,CASSYDRGRPDTQYF,TGTGCCAGCAGTTATGACAGGGGGCGCCCAGATACGCAGTATTTT